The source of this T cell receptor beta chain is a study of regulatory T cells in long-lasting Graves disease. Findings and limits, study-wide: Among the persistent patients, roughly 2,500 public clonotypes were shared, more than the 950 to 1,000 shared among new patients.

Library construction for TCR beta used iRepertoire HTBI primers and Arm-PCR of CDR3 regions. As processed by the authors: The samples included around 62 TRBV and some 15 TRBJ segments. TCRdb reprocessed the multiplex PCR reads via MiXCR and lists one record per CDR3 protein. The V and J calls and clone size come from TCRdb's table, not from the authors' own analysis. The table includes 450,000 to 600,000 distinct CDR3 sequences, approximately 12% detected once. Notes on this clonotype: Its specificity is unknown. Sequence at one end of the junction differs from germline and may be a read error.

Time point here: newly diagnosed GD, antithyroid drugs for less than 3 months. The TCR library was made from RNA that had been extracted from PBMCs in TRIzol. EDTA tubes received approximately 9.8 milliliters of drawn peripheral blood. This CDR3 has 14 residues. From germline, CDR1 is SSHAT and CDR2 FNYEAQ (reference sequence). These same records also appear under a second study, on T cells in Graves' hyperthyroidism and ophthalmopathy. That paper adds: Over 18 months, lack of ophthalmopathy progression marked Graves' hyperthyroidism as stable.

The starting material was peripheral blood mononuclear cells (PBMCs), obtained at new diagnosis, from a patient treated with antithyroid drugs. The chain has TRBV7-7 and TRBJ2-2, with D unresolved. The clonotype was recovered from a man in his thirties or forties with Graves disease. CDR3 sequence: CASSWAENTGELFF. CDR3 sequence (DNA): TGTGCTAGCAGCTGGGCGGAAAACACCGGGGAGCTGTTTTTT.